The rows below give T cell receptor beta chains drawn from one sample of a study of cytomegalovirus exposure and HLA in healthy donors. Assay used: immunoSEQ multiplex PCR; TCRdb lists only in-frame clones, some missing. The sample lists approximately 180,000 clones; 77% were seen once. The sample consisted of PBMCs. Receptors were obtained from a woman aged 25 to 39 in good health and CMV-seropositive. CDR3s leave out the opening cysteine and the closing phenylalanine or tryptophan. Not every row has a clone size; where given, it reads once, few, many or a size class.

clone_size j_call v_call cdr3_aa
once TRBJ2-3 TRBV5-1 ASSLLGGGASTDTQY
. TRBJ2-5 TRBV6-1 ASRERAFGETQY
. TRBJ1-3 TRBV2 AKRGDRGHLDYTIY
. TRBJ2-3 TRBV9 ASSVGYVGGALRDTQY
. TRBJ2-1 TRBV9 ASTRLAGDLSSYNEQF
. TRBJ2-7 TRBV4-1 ASSQDLASDTYEQY
few TRBJ2-3 TRBV14 ASSLAGSTDTQY
once TRBJ2-7 TRBV6-5 ASSYSEGTSGSTY
few TRBJ2-6 TRBV4-3 ASSQDTGRHSGANVLT
once TRBJ1-6 TRBV4-3 ASSQETGGLSPLH
. TRBJ1-5 TRBV19 ASSKAGKGPQH
. TRBJ1-5 TRBV18 ASSPWDTAQPQH
few TRBJ1-1 TRBV5-6 ASSNPRAVWTEAF
. TRBJ1-2 TRBV28 ASLVAENYGYT
. TRBJ2-2 TRBV15 ATSRERQPNTGELF
once TRBJ2-7 TRBV27 ASSPSQGPRNYEQY
. TRBJ2-2 TRBV28 ASTPRGRSGRADGELF
. TRBJ2-7 TRBV6-6 ASSWLAGGGYEQY